This T cell receptor beta chain derives from a study of shared clonotypes between healthy human individuals. Findings of the study overall: A reduction in generation probabilities was seen for non-shared clonotypes relative to those shared by all four donors.

Comment on this clone: Its antigen remains unidentified. Other nucleotide sequences in the sample specify the same CDR3.

TCRdb's copy holds only in-frame clones and misses some; the assay was immunoSEQ multiplex PCR. Of roughly 2,500,000 clones listed, more than 85% are singletons. CDR1 and CDR2 from the germline V gene are MGHRA and YSYEKL. The ends were cut back, 1 base at V and 2 bases at J, with 8 bases in the middle. The CDR3 spans 14 residues. The V and J genes are TRBV4-1 and TRBJ2-5, with D unresolved. The TCR comes from a young man in good health. Some clones in this sample may be carry-over from other donors' samples. Sequencing input: naive CD4+ T cells from PBMCs. Indicated subset: CD45RA+ positively selected. DNA for the CDR3: TGCGCCAGCAGCCAAGGGCCTGCACAAGAGACCCAGTACTTC. Its translation is CASSQGPAQETQYF.